The clone carrying this T cell receptor (beta chain) turned up a few times. This record belongs to a study of tumor-infiltrating lymphocytes in primary liver carcinoma. In addition to blood RNA drawn from unsorted whole blood, germline DNA was extracted. Total RNA amounting to around 450 ng was the source from which TCR beta cDNA was made with a constant-region primer. The TCR beta library was amplified through three nested multiplex PCR rounds in a modified ARM-PCR procedure. PCR rounds one and two used TRBV1-TRBV30 forward primers with a C-beta reverse primer for 10 cycles each. TCRdb recomputed calls from the multiplex PCR reads with MiXCR, one row per CDR3 protein. The profile shows some 180,000 distinct CDR3 sequences, about 60% of them singletons. Germline lookup yields CDR1 SGHKS and CDR2 YYEKEE (reference sequence). This CDR3 has 15 amino acids. V was pared by 1 base and J by 4 bases, with 11 bases between.

The clonotype was recovered from a man aged 35-49 years with primary liver carcinoma and hepatitis B virus infection. This chain joins TRBV5-5 and TRBJ2-2; D is unclear. Sequenced material: peripheral blood. The CDR3 nucleotides are TGTGCCAGCAGCTTGAGGGATATAATCACCGGGGAGCTGTTTTTT. This sequence encodes CASSLRDIITGELFF.